This T cell receptor (beta chain) was captured by sequencing in a study of long-term antiretroviral therapy in people with HIV. Survey-level immunoSEQ v3.0 assays were run. 40,000-50,000 T-cell genomes per sample were the sequencing target. Libraries were prepared by immunoSEQ multiplex PCR; TCRdb keeps only in-frame clonotypes and omits some of them. The sample gives fewer than 25,000 clones, about 81% of which show up once; more than 5.5% is in the top ten. Each donor had at least one pre-ART and at least two post-ART PBMC samples. V lost 4 bases to trimming and J lost 5 bases, with 14 bases between them. Germline assignment: CDR1 SEHNR and CDR2 FQNEAQ (reference sequence). The CDR3 is 15 residues long. With respect to this clone: Its antigen is not identified.

Overall study results and limits: Versus controls, repertoires in people with HIV had narrower CDR3 length ranges. ART adherence, viral resistance and therapy changes went undocumented.

This chain connects TRBV7-9 to TRBJ1-4; D is unresolved. The material sequenced was unsorted PBMCs, taken 1.5 years after starting antiretroviral therapy. This receptor was obtained from a man between 25 and 39 years old with HIV. CDR3 sequence (DNA): TGTGCCAGCAGCTCAGAAGAGGGCTTGAATGAAAAACTGTTTTTT. Amino acids: CASSSEEGLNEKLFF. Full variable domain (outside the CDR3, taken from reference TRBV7-9 and TRBJ1-4): DTGVSQNPRHKITKRGQNVTFRCDPISEHNRLYWYRQTLGQGPEFLTYFQNEAQLEKSRLLSDRFSAERPKGSFSTLEIQRTEQGDSAMYLCASSSEEGLNEKLFFGSGTQLSVL.